Given below is one T cell receptor (beta chain) in context. Its antigen is still unknown. These data are taken from a study of T cells in Graves' hyperthyroidism and ophthalmopathy. Turning to the study itself: Prior to any treatment, at the point of initial diagnosis, peripheral blood was collected. The study, taken as a whole, reports: The model made its ophthalmopathy prediction, and onset followed a median about 5.9 months later. Blood also showed most of the thyroid clonotypes that were expanded above 0.001.

Germline V gene lookup returns CDR1 MNHEY and CDR2 SVGAGI. V was shortened by 4 bases and J by 1 base, with 16 bases between the two germline ends. This CDR3 contains 16 residues. Uncontrolled infections, other autoimmune diseases, pregnancy or lactation led to exclusion of patients. The TCR beta CDR3 regions underwent amplification using RNA transcripts as the source. In the first-round RT-PCR of the TCR CDR3, the HTBI primer set was used. TCRdb ran MiXCR on the multiplex PCR reads and lists one entry per CDR3 protein. The repertoire holds fewer than 750,000 distinct CDR3 sequences, with 14% as singletons.

The source material was blood. The clonotype originates from a woman aged 50 to 65 with Graves' ophthalmopathy. V gene TRBV6-5 combines with J gene TRBJ1-1; the D is unclear. Here the CDR3 DNA reads TGTGCCAGCAGTTCCGACCGACCTGGACGGAACACTGAAGCTTTCTTT. It yields the protein CASSSDRPGRNTEAFF.